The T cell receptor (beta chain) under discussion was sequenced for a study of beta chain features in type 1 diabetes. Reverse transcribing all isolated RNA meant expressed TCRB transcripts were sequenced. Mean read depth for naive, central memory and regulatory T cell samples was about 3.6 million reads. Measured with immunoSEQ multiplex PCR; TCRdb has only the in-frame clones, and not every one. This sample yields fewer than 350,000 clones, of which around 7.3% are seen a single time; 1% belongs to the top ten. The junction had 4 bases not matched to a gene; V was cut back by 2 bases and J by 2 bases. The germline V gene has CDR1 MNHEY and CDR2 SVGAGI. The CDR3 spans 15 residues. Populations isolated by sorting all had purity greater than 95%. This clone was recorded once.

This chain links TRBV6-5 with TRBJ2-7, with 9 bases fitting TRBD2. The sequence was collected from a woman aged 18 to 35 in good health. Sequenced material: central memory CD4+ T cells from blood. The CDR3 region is CASSYRAGGTYEQYF. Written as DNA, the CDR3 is TGTGCCAGCAGTTACCGAGCGGGAGGTACCTACGAGCAGTACTTC.